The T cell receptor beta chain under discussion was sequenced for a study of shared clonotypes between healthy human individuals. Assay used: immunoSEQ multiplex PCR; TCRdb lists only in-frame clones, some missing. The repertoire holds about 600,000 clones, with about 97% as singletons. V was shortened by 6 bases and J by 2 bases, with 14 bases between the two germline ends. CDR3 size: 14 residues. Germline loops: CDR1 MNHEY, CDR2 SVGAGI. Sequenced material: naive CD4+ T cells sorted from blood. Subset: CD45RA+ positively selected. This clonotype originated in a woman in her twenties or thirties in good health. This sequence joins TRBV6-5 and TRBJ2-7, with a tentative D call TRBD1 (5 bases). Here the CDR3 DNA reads TGTGCCAGCAGCCGTGACAGCATAGCCTACGAGCAGTACTTC. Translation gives CASSRDSIAYEQYF.